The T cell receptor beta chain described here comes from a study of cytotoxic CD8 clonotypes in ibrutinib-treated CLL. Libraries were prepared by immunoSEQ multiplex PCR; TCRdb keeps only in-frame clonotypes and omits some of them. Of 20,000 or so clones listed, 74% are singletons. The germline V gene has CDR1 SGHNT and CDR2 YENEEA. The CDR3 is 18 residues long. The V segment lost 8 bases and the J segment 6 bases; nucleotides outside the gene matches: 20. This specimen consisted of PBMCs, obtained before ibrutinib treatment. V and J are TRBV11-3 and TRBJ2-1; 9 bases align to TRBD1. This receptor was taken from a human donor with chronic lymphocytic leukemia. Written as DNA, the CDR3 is TGTGCCAGCGGGCCGGGACAGGGTACTAGGACCCGCCGCAATGAGCAGTTCTTC. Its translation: CASGPGQGTRTRRNEQFF.